Here is one T cell receptor beta chain with its context. The data stem from a study of monozygotic twins with inflammatory bowel disease. The CDR3 has 14 amino acids. Germline CDR1 SGHTA, CDR2 FQGNSA. During cDNA synthesis, UMIs that each contained a 6-nucleotide sample barcode were added by means of template switching. Using the 5' RACE reads, TCRdb records one entry per CDR3 protein without DNA. The table lists some 99,000 distinct CDR3 sequences, with 9.5% to 15% in the top ten. Sequenced sample: blood. This sequence joins TRBV7-2 and TRBJ2-7; the D call of TRBD1 rests on TCRdb alone, since no DNA is present to check it. This sequence was found in a human donor with ulcerative colitis or Crohn's disease, or a healthy co-twin of an affected twin (not recorded which). Here the CDR3 reads CASSPRTGRNEQYF.